This TCR beta chain was sequenced for a study of molecular identifiers for immune sequencing clone quantification. Many counts were recorded for this clonotype. One end of the junction fails to match germline, which may point to a read error. Sorted naive CD8 T cells were those defined as CD8+CD4-CCR7+CD45RA+. Listed TCR primers and previously described methods were used for bulk TCR libraries. In TCRdb, the PCR reads were re-called with MiXCR into one record per CDR3 protein. This sample has roughly 320,000 distinct CDR3 sequences; 20% to 25% occur once, and the top ten carry approximately 0.84%. The TCR sequence derives from a human donor in good health. Some libraries in this study had Jurkat cell RNA spiked in. The sample was naive CD8+ T cells from blood, with Jurkat cell RNA spiked in. Subset specified: FACS-sorted CD8+CD4-CCR7+CD45RA+ naive T cells.

The CDR3 nucleotides read TGTGCCAGCAGCTCAATGGGAGGGAGTGAAGCCTTCTTT. Encoded protein: CASSSMGGSEAFF. V is TRBV7-8 and J is TRBJ1-1, with D unresolved. The CDR3 consists of 13 residues. Germline assignment: CDR1 SGHVS and CDR2 FQNEAQ.